In this sample, the clone carrying this T cell receptor (beta chain) turned up many times. Its antigen is still unknown. The read comes to an end 3 residues before the CDR3 does, leaving the germline J gene to fill in the end. Each donor provided about 5 to 9 ml of heparinized whole blood. TCRdb's copy holds only in-frame clones and misses some; the assay was immunoSEQ multiplex PCR. Recorded here are 52,000 or so clones, none singletons. CDR1 and CDR2 (germline): SEHNR, FQNEAQ (reference sequence). This CDR3 has 13 amino acids. V was trimmed by 1 base and J by 5 bases, leaving 8 bases between them. This sample is part of a study of T cell clonality in common variable immunodeficiency. Study observations and caveats: Fewer deletions and N-nucleotide insertions were reportedly seen in common variable immunodeficiency TCR beta sequences. CVID subjects had higher TCRbeta clonality than healthy controls, most marked in about a third.

Sequenced sample: peripheral blood mononuclear cells. The chain uses TRBV7-9 and TRBJ1-2; D is undetermined. The TCR sequence derives from a person between 18 and 75 years old in good health. Incomplete CDR3 DNA: TGTGCCAGCAGCTTAGAAGGTGATTATGGC. Amino acid sequence: CASSLEGDYG. The whole CDR3 reads CASSLEGDYGYTF.